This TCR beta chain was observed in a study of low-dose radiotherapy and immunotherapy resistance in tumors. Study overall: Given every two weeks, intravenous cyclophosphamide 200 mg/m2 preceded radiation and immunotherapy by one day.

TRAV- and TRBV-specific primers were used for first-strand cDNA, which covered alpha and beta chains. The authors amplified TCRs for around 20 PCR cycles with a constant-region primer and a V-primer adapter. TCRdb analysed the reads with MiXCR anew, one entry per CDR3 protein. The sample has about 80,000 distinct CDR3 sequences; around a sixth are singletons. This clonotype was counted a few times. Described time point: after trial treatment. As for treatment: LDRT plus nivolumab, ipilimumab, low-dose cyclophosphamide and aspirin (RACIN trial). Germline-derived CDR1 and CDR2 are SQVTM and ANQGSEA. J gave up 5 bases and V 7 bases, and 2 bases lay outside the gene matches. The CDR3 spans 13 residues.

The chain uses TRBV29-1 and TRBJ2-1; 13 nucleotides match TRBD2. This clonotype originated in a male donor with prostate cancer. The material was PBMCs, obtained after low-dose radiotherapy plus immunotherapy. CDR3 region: CSGGLAGHNEQFF. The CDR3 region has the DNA TGCAGCGGGGGACTAGCGGGACACAATGAGCAGTTCTTC.